This T cell receptor beta chain originates from a study of response to subunit inactivated influenza vaccine. Details on this clonotype: Its antigen is still unknown.

Study-wide results and caveats: It was suggested by the authors that few new T cells are recruited by each seasonal influenza vaccination.

Trimming left V 4 bases short and J 4 bases short, with 12 bases between. This CDR3 is built from 14 residues. Germline CDR1 reads SGDLS; CDR2 reads YYNGEE. TCRdb called the RT-PCR reads again in MiXCR, with one record for every CDR3 protein. The sample holds 500,000 to 550,000 distinct CDR3 sequences, more than 7% seen once. This chain joins TRBV9 and TRBJ1-5; D may be TRBD1 (6 bases). This clonotype originated in a man between 50 and 69 years old who received an inactivated influenza vaccine. The material was PBMCs from blood, obtained approximately 25 months after vaccination. The CDR3 loop is CASSPDQGNQPQHF. CDR3 nucleotides: TGTGCCAGCAGCCCCGACCAGGGGAATCAGCCCCAGCATTTT.